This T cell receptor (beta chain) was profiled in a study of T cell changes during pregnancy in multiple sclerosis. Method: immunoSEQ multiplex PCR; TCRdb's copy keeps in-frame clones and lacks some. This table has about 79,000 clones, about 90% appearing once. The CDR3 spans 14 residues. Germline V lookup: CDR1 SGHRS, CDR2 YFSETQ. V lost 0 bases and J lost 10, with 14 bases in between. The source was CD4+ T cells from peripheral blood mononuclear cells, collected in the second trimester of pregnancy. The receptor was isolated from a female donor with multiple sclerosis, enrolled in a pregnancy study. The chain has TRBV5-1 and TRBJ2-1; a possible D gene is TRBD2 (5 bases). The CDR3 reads CASSLVRVVGEQFF. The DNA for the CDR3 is TGCGCCAGCAGCTTGGTGAGGGTAGTAGGCGAGCAGTTCTTC. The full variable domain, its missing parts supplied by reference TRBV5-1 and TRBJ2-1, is KAGVTQTPRYLIKTRGQQVTLSCSPISGHRSVSWYQQTPGQGLQFLFEYFSETQRNKGNFPGRFSGRQFSNSRSEMNVSTLELGDSALYLCASSLVRVVGEQFFGPGTRLTVL.